This T cell receptor (beta chain) was sequenced in a study of regulatory T cells in long-lasting Graves disease. Germline V lookup: CDR1 MNHEY, CDR2 SMNVEV (reference sequence). The CDR3 has 16 amino acids. Trimming left V 5 bases short and J 0 bases short, with 16 bases between. Time point here: newly diagnosed GD, antithyroid drugs for less than 3 months. There was RNA extracted from PBMCs, and the TCR library was made from it. Libraries of TCR beta came from iRepertoire HTBI primers plus Arm-PCR of CDR3 regions. Via MiXCR, TCRdb re-called the multiplex PCR reads, giving one row per CDR3 protein. This table has around 420,000 distinct CDR3 sequences, 15% appearing once. Overall study results and limits: Favoring TRBV28, TRBJ1-2 and TRBJ2-5 was a feature seen in persistent disease.

This clonotype was seen at least ten times. Its antigen is currently unknown. This sample was also put to use in a study of T cells in Graves' hyperthyroidism and ophthalmopathy. Turning to that study: Ophthalmopathy and stable hyperthyroidism were separated by a 13 V-J model.

The TCR originated in a woman aged 40 to 55 with Graves disease. This rearrangement joins TRBV27 to TRBJ1-1; unclear D gene. The material sequenced was peripheral blood mononuclear cells (PBMCs), taken at new diagnosis, from a patient treated with antithyroid drugs. Here the CDR3 DNA reads TGTGCCAGCAGTACTGGACCCTCACACATGAACACTGAAGCTTTCTTT. Its protein product is CASSTGPSHMNTEAFF.